This T cell receptor beta chain emerged from a study of blood T cell repertoires in COVID-19. Germline-derived CDR1 and CDR2 are SGHNT and YYREEE (reference sequence). The CDR3 length is 15 residues. The V segment lost 3 bases and the J segment 7 bases; nucleotides outside the gene matches: 9. Per the original data handling: Counts of nucleated cells, estimated from reference gene primer amplification, were obtained. The protocol was immunoSEQ multiplex PCR, while the TCRdb copy is restricted to in-frame clones and leaves out a portion. That table supplies the V and J calls and clone size; D and trimming were determined from the DNA. The sample gives over 100,000 clones, roughly 79% of which show up once; roughly 8.1% is in the top ten.

The genes are TRBV5-4 and TRBJ1-1, with 10 nucleotides matching TRBD1. The specimen was peripheral blood. This sequence originates from a woman aged 60-75 years with active or convalescent COVID-19. The CDR3 DNA reads TGTGCCAGCAGCTCTCCGCGACAGGGGGCAGGTGAAGCTTTCTTT. Protein sequence: CASSSPRQGAGEAFF.